Given below is one T cell receptor beta chain in context. The antigen is unknown. V shed 5 bases and J shed 5 bases, with 18 bases lying between them. This CDR3 spans 15 amino acids. Per germline, CDR1 SGHTA and CDR2 FQGTGA. The data were obtained in a study of cytotoxic CD8 clonotypes in ibrutinib-treated CLL. At the level of the study: Partial responses totalled about 24 and complete responses 2; after median roughly 64 months, 14 remained remitted and about twelve progressed. Overall study results and limits: Rare overall, public clonotypes shrank or held steady under therapy.

Targeted sequencing depth ranged from 1 in 200,000 to 1 in 1 million T cells. Sequencing was performed with immunoSEQ multiplex PCR; in TCRdb, only in-frame clones are kept and a portion is missing. The sample includes roughly 150,000 clones, approximately 80% of them seen just once. The rearrangement joins TRBV7-3 to TRBJ2-5; tentatively, D is TRBD2 (5 bases). This clonotype was sampled from a human donor with chronic lymphocytic leukemia. The material sequenced was PBMCs, taken after 12 months of ibrutinib treatment. CDR3 region: CASSPRDSVLETQYF. The CDR3, as DNA: TGTGCCAGCAGCCCTCGGGATAGCGTTCTTGAGACCCAGTACTTC.